The rows below give T cell receptor beta chains drawn from one sample of a study of T cells in narcolepsy. Clones were read by immunoSEQ multiplex PCR, and TCRdb kept only the in-frame ones, dropping some. Of over 10,000 clones in the sample, approximately 88% were seen once. The specimen was CD45RA- memory CD4+ T cells from PBMCs. These TCRs come from a human donor with narcolepsy. CDR3s include the opening cysteine and the closing phenylalanine or tryptophan. Each record gives: J gene, D gene, clone size, V gene, CDR3 DNA, CDR3 protein. The D gene is left open where the match is weak. Clone sizes are given selectively: once, few, many, or a class where the clone is expanded.

j_call: TRBJ2-7; d_call: -; clone_size: -; v_call: TRBV27; cdr3_nt: TGTGCCAGCAGTTCCCACGAGGGCTCCTACGAGCAGTACTTC; cdr3_aa: CASSSHEGSYEQYF
j_call: TRBJ2-1; d_call: -; clone_size: -; v_call: TRBV7-9; cdr3_nt: TGTGCCAGCAGCCCCCAGGTGGACTACCGCAATGAGCAGTTCTTC; cdr3_aa: CASSPQVDYRNEQFF
j_call: TRBJ1-2; d_call: TRBD1; clone_size: -; v_call: TRBV6-1; cdr3_nt: TGTGCCAGCACCGTCGACAGGGTGGGACGTGGCTACACCTTC; cdr3_aa: CASTVDRVGRGYTF
j_call: TRBJ1-2; d_call: -; clone_size: few; v_call: TRBV18; cdr3_nt: TGTGCCAGCTCACCATCGGGAGGGTCGAACTATGGCTACACCTTC; cdr3_aa: CASSPSGGSNYGYTF
j_call: TRBJ2-7; d_call: -; clone_size: -; v_call: TRBV30; cdr3_nt: TGTGCCCTGACTCTGAGCTACGAGCAGTACTTC; cdr3_aa: CALTLSYEQYF
j_call: TRBJ1-1; d_call: -; clone_size: few; v_call: TRBV7-8; cdr3_nt: TGTGCCAGCAGCTCTTCCTCCACTGAAGCTTTCTTT; cdr3_aa: CASSSSSTEAFF
j_call: TRBJ2-5; d_call: -; clone_size: once; v_call: TRBV19; cdr3_nt: TGTGCCAGTAGTATGCGGGCTCGAAGGCAAGAGACCCAGTACTTC; cdr3_aa: CASSMRARRQETQYF
j_call: TRBJ2-3; d_call: TRBD1; clone_size: -; v_call: TRBV18; cdr3_nt: TGTGCCAGCTCACCACTTGGTGACAGGGGTACAGATACGCAGTATTTT; cdr3_aa: CASSPLGDRGTDTQYF
j_call: TRBJ1-6; d_call: TRBD1; clone_size: -; v_call: TRBV27; cdr3_nt: TGTGCCAGCAGCTACACCGGGACAGGGGTGGCACCCCTCCACTTT; cdr3_aa: CASSYTGTGVAPLHF
j_call: TRBJ1-1; d_call: -; clone_size: -; v_call: TRBV19; cdr3_nt: TGTGCCAGTACAAGGGGGTCTGAAGCTTTCTTT; cdr3_aa: CASTRGSEAFF
j_call: TRBJ2-5; d_call: -; clone_size: -; v_call: TRBV7-6; cdr3_nt: TGTGCCAGCAGCTTGACTTGGGGGCGGGTGGAGACCCAGTACTTC; cdr3_aa: CASSLTWGRVETQYF
j_call: TRBJ2-7; d_call: TRBD1; clone_size: -; v_call: TRBV30; cdr3_nt: TGTGCCTGGAGCTTACAGGGGGCTGGTTTGTTCGAGCAGTACTTC; cdr3_aa: CAWSLQGAGLFEQYF
j_call: TRBJ2-7; d_call: TRBD1; clone_size: -; v_call: TRBV5-6; cdr3_nt: TGTGCCAGCAGCCGTGTGACAGGGGGGCCCTACGAGCAGTACTTC; cdr3_aa: CASSRVTGGPYEQYF
j_call: TRBJ2-1; d_call: -; clone_size: -; v_call: TRBV7-6; cdr3_nt: TGTGCCAGCAGCCTCCAGGAAGTAAATGAGCAGTTCTTC; cdr3_aa: CASSLQEVNEQFF
j_call: TRBJ2-3; d_call: TRBD1; clone_size: -; v_call: TRBV5-5; cdr3_nt: TGTGCCAGCAGCCAGCCGGGACAGCGCACAGATACGCAGTATTTT; cdr3_aa: CASSQPGQRTDTQYF
j_call: TRBJ2-7; d_call: -; clone_size: -; v_call: TRBV2; cdr3_nt: TGTGCCAGCAGTGAACGGGACTTCGACTACGAGCAGTACTTC; cdr3_aa: CASSERDFDYEQYF
j_call: TRBJ2-3; d_call: -; clone_size: -; v_call: TRBV10-3; cdr3_nt: TGTGCCATCAGCGGAGTCACTAGCACAGATACGCAGTATTTT; cdr3_aa: CAISGVTSTDTQYF
j_call: TRBJ1-2; d_call: TRBD1; clone_size: -; v_call: TRBV19; cdr3_nt: TGTGCCAGTAGTACAGGGACAGGGGAATTCTATGGCTACACCTTC; cdr3_aa: CASSTGTGEFYGYTF
j_call: TRBJ2-5; d_call: -; clone_size: -; v_call: TRBV2; cdr3_nt: TGTGCCAGCAGCTCCGGAGAGACCCAGTACTTC; cdr3_aa: CASSSGETQYF
j_call: TRBJ2-3; d_call: TRBD1; clone_size: -; v_call: TRBV18; cdr3_nt: TGTGCCAGCTCACTCGAACAGGGGCTCACAGATACGCAGTATTTT; cdr3_aa: CASSLEQGLTDTQYF
j_call: TRBJ2-3; d_call: -; clone_size: -; v_call: TRBV6-1; cdr3_nt: TGCGCCAGCAGTCTCAGTTGGAGCACAGATACGCAGTATTTT; cdr3_aa: CASSLSWSTDTQYF
j_call: TRBJ2-7; d_call: TRBD1; clone_size: -; v_call: TRBV5-6; cdr3_nt: TGTGCCAGCAGCTTAACCCGGACAGGGGTGAACTACGAGCAGTACTTC; cdr3_aa: CASSLTRTGVNYEQYF
j_call: TRBJ1-1; d_call: TRBD1; clone_size: -; v_call: TRBV5-1; cdr3_nt: TGCGCCAGCAGCTCCAGGGGGCGAACGAACACTGAAGCTTTCTTT; cdr3_aa: CASSSRGRTNTEAFF
j_call: TRBJ2-1; d_call: TRBD2; clone_size: -; v_call: TRBV7-9; cdr3_nt: TGTGCCAGCAGCCCGAAGGCGACTAGCGGGCGCTACAATGAGCAGTTCTTC; cdr3_aa: CASSPKATSGRYNEQFF
j_call: TRBJ2-1; d_call: -; clone_size: -; v_call: TRBV11-3; cdr3_nt: TGTGCCAGCAGCCCGGACACAATCTCCTACAATGAGCAGTTCTTC; cdr3_aa: CASSPDTISYNEQFF
j_call: TRBJ1-1; d_call: -; clone_size: -; v_call: TRBV5-4; cdr3_nt: TGTGCCAGCAGTAGGGAGGCGAGCACTGAAGCTTTCTTT; cdr3_aa: CASSREASTEAFF
j_call: TRBJ2-7; d_call: -; clone_size: -; v_call: TRBV5-1; cdr3_nt: TGCGCCAGCACCCATTGGGTAGGGGATAGAAACGAGCAGTACTTC; cdr3_aa: CASTHWVGDRNEQYF
j_call: TRBJ2-7; d_call: -; clone_size: -; v_call: TRBV2; cdr3_nt: TGTGCCAGCAAATCAGGGTCCTACGAGCAGTACTTC; cdr3_aa: CASKSGSYEQYF
j_call: TRBJ1-4; d_call: TRBD1; clone_size: few; v_call: TRBV2; cdr3_nt: TGTGCCAGCACATTCACAGGGGACGGAAATGAAAAACTGTTTTTT; cdr3_aa: CASTFTGDGNEKLFF
j_call: TRBJ2-1; d_call: -; clone_size: -; v_call: TRBV5-1; cdr3_nt: TGCGCCAGCAGCTTCGCCGGGGGTGAGCAGTTCTTC; cdr3_aa: CASSFAGGEQFF
j_call: TRBJ2-2; d_call: -; clone_size: once; v_call: TRBV7-2; cdr3_nt: TGTGCCAGCAGCTTAGTGGTAGCTATGAACACCGGGGAGCTGTTTTTT; cdr3_aa: CASSLVVAMNTGELFF
j_call: TRBJ2-1; d_call: TRBD2; clone_size: -; v_call: TRBV7-4; cdr3_nt: TGTGCCAGCAGCACTTGCCGGGGGGTAGGAAACAATGAGCAGTTCTTC; cdr3_aa: CASSTCRGVGNNEQFF
j_call: TRBJ2-3; d_call: TRBD2; clone_size: -; v_call: TRBV5-1; cdr3_nt: TGCGCCAGCAGCTTCATAGCGGGAGAGACAGATACGCAGTATTTT; cdr3_aa: CASSFIAGETDTQYF
j_call: TRBJ2-7; d_call: -; clone_size: -; v_call: TRBV5-6; cdr3_nt: TGTGCCAGCAGCCGGTCAGGGTACGAGCAGTACTTC; cdr3_aa: CASSRSGYEQYF
j_call: TRBJ2-7; d_call: TRBD2; clone_size: -; v_call: TRBV28; cdr3_nt: TGTGCCAGCAGGAGGGCTACTAGCGGGAGAACGGTCGAGCAGTACTTC; cdr3_aa: CASRRATSGRTVEQYF
j_call: TRBJ2-7; d_call: -; clone_size: -; v_call: TRBV27; cdr3_nt: TGTGCCAGCATCCCTTCATCAGGCAGCTCACTTGGCCCATCCTACGAGCAGTACTTC; cdr3_aa: CASIPSSGSSLGPSYEQYF
j_call: TRBJ2-1; d_call: -; clone_size: -; v_call: TRBV19; cdr3_nt: TGTGCCAGTAGTATAGCAACGGGGTTTGACAATGAGCAGTTCTTC; cdr3_aa: CASSIATGFDNEQFF
j_call: TRBJ1-1; d_call: TRBD1; clone_size: -; v_call: TRBV5-1; cdr3_nt: TGCGCCAGCAGCTTTCGACAGGGGGCGGCTTTCTTT; cdr3_aa: CASSFRQGAAFF
j_call: TRBJ2-5; d_call: TRBD2; clone_size: -; v_call: TRBV11-1; cdr3_nt: TGTGCCAGCAGCTTAGGACTAGCGGGAGGCTTCGAGACCCAGTACTTC; cdr3_aa: CASSLGLAGGFETQYF
j_call: TRBJ2-1; d_call: -; clone_size: -; v_call: TRBV10-2; cdr3_nt: TGCGCCAGCAGTGCCCGACTAGGGGGCGGGTACAATGAGCAGTTCTTC; cdr3_aa: CASSARLGGGYNEQFF
j_call: TRBJ2-6; d_call: TRBD2; clone_size: once; v_call: TRBV14; cdr3_nt: TGTGCCAGCAGCCAAGGAGGCGGGGGAGTTAATCGGGCCAACGTCCTGACTTTC; cdr3_aa: CASSQGGGGVNRANVLTF